One T cell receptor beta chain is described in this entry. Its antigen is as yet unknown. This specimen comes from a study of cytomegalovirus exposure and HLA in healthy donors. Study outcomes and limitations: One variant, a missense change in DCLRE1C, was linked in a later analysis to TCR beta V- and J-gene trimming. The CMV antigen specificity of a few CMV-associated chains was confirmed through in vitro analysis.

Primers for the PCR totalled 60 Vbeta and 13 Jbeta. Some clones are missing from TCRdb's copy, which holds only in-frame ones; the method was immunoSEQ multiplex PCR. The sample is made up of 90,000 to 120,000 clones, and the top ten hold roughly 0.64% of it. The sample taken for sequencing was PBMCs. The clonotype was recovered from a man between 50 and 59 years old in good health and CMV-seronegative.

CDR3 in amino acids: CASHTSGWQETQYF. CDR3 nucleotides: TGTGCCAGCCATACTAGCGGGTGGCAAGAGACCCAGTACTTC. The chain has TRBV6-1 and TRBJ2-5; 9 positions agree with TRBD2. This CDR3 is built from 14 residues. Trimming took 8 bases from V and 2 from J; bases not matched to a gene: 6. Germline loops: CDR1 MNHNS, CDR2 SASEGT.